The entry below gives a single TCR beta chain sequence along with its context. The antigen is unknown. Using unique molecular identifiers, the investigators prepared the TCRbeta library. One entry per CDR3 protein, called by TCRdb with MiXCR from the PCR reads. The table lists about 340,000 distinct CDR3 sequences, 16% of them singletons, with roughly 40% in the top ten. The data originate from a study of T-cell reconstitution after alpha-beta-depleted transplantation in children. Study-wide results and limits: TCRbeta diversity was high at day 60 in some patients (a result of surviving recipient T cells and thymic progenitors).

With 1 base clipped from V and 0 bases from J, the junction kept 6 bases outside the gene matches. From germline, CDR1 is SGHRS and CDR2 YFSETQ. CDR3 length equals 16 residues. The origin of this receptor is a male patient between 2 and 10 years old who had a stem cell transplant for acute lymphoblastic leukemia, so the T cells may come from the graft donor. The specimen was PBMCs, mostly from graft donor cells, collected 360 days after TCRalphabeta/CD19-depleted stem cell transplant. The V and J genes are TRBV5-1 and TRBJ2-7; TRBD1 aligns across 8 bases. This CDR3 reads CASSLPDREISYEQYF. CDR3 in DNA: TGCGCCAGCAGCTTGCCGGACAGGGAGATCTCCTACGAGCAGTACTTC.